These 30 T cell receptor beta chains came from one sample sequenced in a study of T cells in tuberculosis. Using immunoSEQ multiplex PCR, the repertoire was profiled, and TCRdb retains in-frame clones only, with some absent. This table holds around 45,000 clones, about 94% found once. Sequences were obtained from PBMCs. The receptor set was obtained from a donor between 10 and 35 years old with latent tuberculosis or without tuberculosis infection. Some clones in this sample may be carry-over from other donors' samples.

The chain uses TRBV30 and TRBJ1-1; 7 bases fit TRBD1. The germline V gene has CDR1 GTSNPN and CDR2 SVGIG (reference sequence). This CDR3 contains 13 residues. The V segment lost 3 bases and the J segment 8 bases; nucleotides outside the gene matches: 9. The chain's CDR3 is CAWSGDSRQEAFF. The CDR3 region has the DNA TGTGCCTGGAGCGGGGACAGTCGGCAGGAAGCTTTCTTT.

CDR3 nucleotides: TGTGCCAGCAGTGACGGGCGGGAGGGCCTCAATGAGCAGTTCTTC. It is translated as CASSDGREGLNEQFF. V is TRBV6-4 and J is TRBJ2-1; 9 bases are shared with TRBD2. Per germline, CDR1 MRHNA and CDR2 SNTAGT. The CDR3 consists of 15 residues. Trimming at V came to 2 bases and at J to 6 bases, leaving 5 bases not matched to a gene.

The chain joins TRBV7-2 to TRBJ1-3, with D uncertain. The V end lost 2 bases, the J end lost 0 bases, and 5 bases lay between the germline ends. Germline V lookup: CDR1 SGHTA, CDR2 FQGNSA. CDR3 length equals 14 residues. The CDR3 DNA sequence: TGTGCCAGCAGCTTACGTAGCTCTGGAAACACCATATATTTT. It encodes CASSLRSSGNTIYF.

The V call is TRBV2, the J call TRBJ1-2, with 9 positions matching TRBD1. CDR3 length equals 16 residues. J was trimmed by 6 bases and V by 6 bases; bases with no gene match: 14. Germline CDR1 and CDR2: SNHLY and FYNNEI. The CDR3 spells CASSEVPGQGSNGYTF. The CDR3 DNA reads TGTGCCAGCAGCGAGGTCCCGGGACAGGGATCAAATGGCTACACCTTC.

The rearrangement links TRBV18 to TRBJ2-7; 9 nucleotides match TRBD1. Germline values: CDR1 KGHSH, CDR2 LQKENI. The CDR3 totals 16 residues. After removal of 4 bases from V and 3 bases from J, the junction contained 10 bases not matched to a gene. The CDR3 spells CASSLNSPGQGYEQYF. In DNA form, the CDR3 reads TGTGCCAGCTCACTGAATTCACCGGGACAGGGCTACGAGCAGTACTTC.

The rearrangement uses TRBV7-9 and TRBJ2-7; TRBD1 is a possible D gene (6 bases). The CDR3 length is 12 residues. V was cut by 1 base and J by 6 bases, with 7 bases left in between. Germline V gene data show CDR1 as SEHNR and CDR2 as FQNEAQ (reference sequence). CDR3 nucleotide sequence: TGTGCCAGCAGCTTAGGAGGGGGCGAGCAGTACTTC. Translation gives CASSLGGGEQYF. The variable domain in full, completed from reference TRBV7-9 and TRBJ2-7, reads DTGVSQNPRHKITKRGQNVTFRCDPISEHNRLYWYRQTLGQGPEFLTYFQNEAQLEKSRLLSDRFSAERPKGSFSTLEIQRTEQGDSAMYLCASSLGGGEQYFGPGTRLTVT.

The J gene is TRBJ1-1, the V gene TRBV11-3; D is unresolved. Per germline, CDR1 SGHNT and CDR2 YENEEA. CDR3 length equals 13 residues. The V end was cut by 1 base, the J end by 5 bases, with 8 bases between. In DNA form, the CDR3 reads TGTGCCAGCAGCTTAGGGCCGGGTACTGAAGCTTTCTTT. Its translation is CASSLGPGTEAFF.

The CDR3 DNA follows: TGTGCCAGTAGTAAACTTGCTCTAAGTACTGAAGCTTTCTTT. Translating gives CASSKLALSTEAFF. The chain is built from TRBV19 and TRBJ1-1; D remains unclear. Trimming took off 4 bases at V and 5 bases at J, with 14 bases between the two ends. CDR1 and CDR2 (germline): LNHDA, SQIVND (reference sequence). The CDR3 contains 14 residues.

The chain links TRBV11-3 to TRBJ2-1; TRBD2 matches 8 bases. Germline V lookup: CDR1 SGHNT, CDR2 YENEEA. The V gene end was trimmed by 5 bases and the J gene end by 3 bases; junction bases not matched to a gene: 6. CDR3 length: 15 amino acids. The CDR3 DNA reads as TGTGCCAGCAGCCGGGAGGGCCCCAACTACAATGAGCAGTTCTTC. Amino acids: CASSREGPNYNEQFF.

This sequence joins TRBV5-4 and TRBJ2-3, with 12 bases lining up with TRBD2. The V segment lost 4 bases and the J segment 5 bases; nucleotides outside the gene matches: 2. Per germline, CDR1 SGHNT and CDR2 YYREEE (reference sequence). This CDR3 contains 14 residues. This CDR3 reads CASSPGLAGDTQYF. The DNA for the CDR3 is TGTGCCAGCAGCCCGGGACTAGCGGGAGATACGCAGTATTTT.

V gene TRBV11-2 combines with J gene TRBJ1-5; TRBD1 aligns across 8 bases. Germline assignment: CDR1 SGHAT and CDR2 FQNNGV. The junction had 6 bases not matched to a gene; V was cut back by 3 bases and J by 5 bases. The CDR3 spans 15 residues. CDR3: CASSLTGERYQPQHF. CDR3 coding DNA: TGTGCCAGCAGCTTGACAGGGGAAAGGTATCAGCCCCAGCATTTT.

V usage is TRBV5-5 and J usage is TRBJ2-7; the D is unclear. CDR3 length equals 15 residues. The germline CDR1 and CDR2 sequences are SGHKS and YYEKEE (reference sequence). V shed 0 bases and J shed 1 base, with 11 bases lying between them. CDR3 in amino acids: CASSLVGEVSYEQYF. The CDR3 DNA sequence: TGTGCCAGCAGCTTGGTCGGAGAAGTTTCCTACGAGCAGTACTTC.

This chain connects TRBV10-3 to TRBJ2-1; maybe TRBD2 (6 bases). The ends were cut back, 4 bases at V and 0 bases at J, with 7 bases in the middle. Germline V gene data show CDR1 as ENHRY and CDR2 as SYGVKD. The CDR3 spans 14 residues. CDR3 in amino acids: CAISGTNSYNEQFF. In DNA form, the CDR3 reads TGTGCCATCAGTGGGACTAACTCCTACAATGAGCAGTTCTTC.

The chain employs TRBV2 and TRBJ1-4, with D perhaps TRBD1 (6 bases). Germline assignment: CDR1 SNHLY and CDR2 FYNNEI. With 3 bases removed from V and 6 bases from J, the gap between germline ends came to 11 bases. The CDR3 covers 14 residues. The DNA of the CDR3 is TGTGCCAGCAGTGACTACAGGGCTGATGAAAAACTGTTTTTT. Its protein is CASSDYRADEKLFF. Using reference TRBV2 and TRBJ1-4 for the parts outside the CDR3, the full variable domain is EPEVTQTPSHQVTQMGQEVILRCVPISNHLYFYWYRQILGQKVEFLVSFYNNEISEKSEIFDDQFSVERPDGSNFTLKIRSTKLEDSAMYFCASSDYRADEKLFFGSGTQLSVL.

The CDR3 DNA reads TGCGCCAGCAGCCCGAAGCGGGATCTTGGGGATGAGCAGTTCTTC. This gives the protein CASSPKRDLGDEQFF. The chain employs TRBV5-1 and TRBJ2-1, with 7 bases lining up with TRBD2. This CDR3 spans 15 amino acids. Losses at the gene ends were 4 bases for V and 8 bases for J; bases not matched to a gene: 12. In germline, CDR1 is SGHRS, CDR2 YFSETQ.

The CDR3 nucleotides are TGCGCCAGCAGCCAAGATGAGGTGGACTACGAGCAGTACTTC. Residues: CASSQDEVDYEQYF. The chain has TRBV4-3 and TRBJ2-7; D gene unclear. Germline-derived CDR1 and CDR2 are LGHNA and YSLEER. Between the trimmed V and J ends, which lost 0 bases and 3 bases, there was a span of 9 bases. CDR3 size: 14 residues.

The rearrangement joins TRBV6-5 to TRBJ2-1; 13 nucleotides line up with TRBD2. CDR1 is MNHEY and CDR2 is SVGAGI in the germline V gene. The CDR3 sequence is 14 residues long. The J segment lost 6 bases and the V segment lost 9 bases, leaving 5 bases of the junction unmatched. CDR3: CASSRTSGSNEQFF. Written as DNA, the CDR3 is TGTGCCAGTTCTCGGACTAGCGGGAGCAATGAGCAGTTCTTC.

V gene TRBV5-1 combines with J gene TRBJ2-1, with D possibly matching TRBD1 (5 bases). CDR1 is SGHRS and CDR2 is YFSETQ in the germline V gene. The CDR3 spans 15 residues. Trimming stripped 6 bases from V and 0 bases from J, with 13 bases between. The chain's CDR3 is CASNIQGDSYNEQFF. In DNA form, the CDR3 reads TGCGCCAGCAACATCCAGGGCGACTCCTACAATGAGCAGTTCTTC.

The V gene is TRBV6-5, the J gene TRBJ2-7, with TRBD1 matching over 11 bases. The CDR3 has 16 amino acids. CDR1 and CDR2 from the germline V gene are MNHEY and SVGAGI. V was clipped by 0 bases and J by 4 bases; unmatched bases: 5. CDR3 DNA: TGTGCCAGCAGTTACTCCGGGACAGGGGGTTGGTACGAGCAGTACTTC. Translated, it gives CASSYSGTGGWYEQYF.

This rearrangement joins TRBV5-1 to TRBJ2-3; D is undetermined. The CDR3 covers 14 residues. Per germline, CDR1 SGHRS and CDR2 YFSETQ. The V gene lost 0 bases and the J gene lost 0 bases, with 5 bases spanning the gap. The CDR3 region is CASSLETSTDTQYF. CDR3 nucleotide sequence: TGCGCCAGCAGCTTGGAGACTAGCACAGATACGCAGTATTTT. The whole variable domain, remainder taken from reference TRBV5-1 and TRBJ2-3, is KAGVTQTPRYLIKTRGQQVTLSCSPISGHRSVSWYQQTPGQGLQFLFEYFSETQRNKGNFPGRFSGRQFSNSRSEMNVSTLELGDSALYLCASSLETSTDTQYFGPGTRLTVL.

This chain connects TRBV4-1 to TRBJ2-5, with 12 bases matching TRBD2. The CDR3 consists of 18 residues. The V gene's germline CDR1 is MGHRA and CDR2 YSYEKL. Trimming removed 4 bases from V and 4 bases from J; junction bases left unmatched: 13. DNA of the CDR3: TGCGCCAGCAGCCCTTTACTAGCGGGAGGAATATCCCCAGAGACCCAGTACTTC. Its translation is CASSPLLAGGISPETQYF.

The CDR3 loop is CASSASAGMVQPQHF. The CDR3 DNA reads TGTGCCAGCAGCGCTTCGGCAGGGATGGTTCAGCCCCAGCATTTT. This sequence joins TRBV7-2 and TRBJ1-5; D might be TRBD1 (5 bases). CDR1 and CDR2 (germline): SGHTA, FQGNSA. This CDR3 has 15 amino acids. The V gene lost 5 bases and the J gene lost 6 bases, with 17 bases spanning the gap.

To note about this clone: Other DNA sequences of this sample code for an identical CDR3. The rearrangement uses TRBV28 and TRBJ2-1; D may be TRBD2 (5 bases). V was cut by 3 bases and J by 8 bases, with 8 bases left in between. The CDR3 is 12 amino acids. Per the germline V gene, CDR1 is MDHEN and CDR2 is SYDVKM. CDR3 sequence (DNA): TGTGCCAGCAGTTTGAGGGTCGATGAGCAGTTCTTC. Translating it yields CASSLRVDEQFF.

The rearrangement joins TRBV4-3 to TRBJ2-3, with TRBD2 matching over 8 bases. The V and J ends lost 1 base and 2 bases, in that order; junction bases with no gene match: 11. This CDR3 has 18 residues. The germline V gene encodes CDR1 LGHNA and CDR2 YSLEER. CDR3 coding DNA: TGCGCCAGCAGCCAAGGGACGGTTAGCGGGACCGCCACAGATACGCAGTATTTT. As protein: CASSQGTVSGTATDTQYF.

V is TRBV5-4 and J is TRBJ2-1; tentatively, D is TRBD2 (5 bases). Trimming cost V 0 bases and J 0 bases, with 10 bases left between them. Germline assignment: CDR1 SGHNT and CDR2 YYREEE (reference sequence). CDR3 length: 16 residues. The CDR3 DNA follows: TGTGCCAGCAGCTTGGGTCCGGGGAGCTCCTACAATGAGCAGTTCTTC. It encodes CASSLGPGSSYNEQFF.

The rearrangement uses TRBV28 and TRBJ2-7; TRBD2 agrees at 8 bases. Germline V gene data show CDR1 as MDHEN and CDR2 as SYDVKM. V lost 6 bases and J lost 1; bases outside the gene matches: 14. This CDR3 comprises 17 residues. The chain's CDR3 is CASRLLRREEDSYEQYF. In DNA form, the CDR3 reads TGTGCCAGCAGGCTGCTTCGGCGGGAGGAAGATTCCTACGAGCAGTACTTC.

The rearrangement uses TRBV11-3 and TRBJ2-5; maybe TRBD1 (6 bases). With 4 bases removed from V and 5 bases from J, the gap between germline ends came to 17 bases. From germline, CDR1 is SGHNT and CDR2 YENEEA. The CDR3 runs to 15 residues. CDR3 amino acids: CASSSGHPSGETQYF. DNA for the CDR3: TGTGCCAGCAGCTCGGGACATCCTTCGGGTGAGACCCAGTACTTC.

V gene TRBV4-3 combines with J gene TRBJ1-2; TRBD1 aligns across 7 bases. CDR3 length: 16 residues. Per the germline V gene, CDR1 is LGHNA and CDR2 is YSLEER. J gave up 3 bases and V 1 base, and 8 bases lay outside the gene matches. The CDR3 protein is CASSQGAGQVDYGYTF. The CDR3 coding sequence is TGCGCCAGCAGCCAAGGTGCCGGACAGGTGGACTATGGCTACACCTTC.

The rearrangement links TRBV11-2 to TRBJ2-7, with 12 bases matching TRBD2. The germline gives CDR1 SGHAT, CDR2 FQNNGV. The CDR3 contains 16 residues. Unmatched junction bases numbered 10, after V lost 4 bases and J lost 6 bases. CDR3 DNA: TGTGCCAGCAGCTCACAGGGCCCTAGCGGGAGGGGCGAGCAGTACTTC. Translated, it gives CASSSQGPSGRGEQYF.

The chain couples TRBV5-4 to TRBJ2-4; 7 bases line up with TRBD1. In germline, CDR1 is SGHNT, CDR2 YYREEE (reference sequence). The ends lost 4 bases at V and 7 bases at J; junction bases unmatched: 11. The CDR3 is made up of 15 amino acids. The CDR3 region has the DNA TGTGCCAGCAGCCCCCGACAGGGATTAAGGAACATTCAGTACTTC. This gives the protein CASSPRQGLRNIQYF.